Following are 30 T cell receptor beta chains from one sample sequenced in a study of T cells in localized non-small cell lung cancer. Some clones are missing from TCRdb's copy, which holds only in-frame ones; the method was immunoSEQ multiplex PCR. The data show roughly 30,000 clones, 85% to 90% seen once. Sequencing was performed on peripheral blood, taken before any cancer treatment. These receptors all stem from a female donor at least 60 years old with stage I lung adenocarcinoma.

The J gene is TRBJ1-2, the V gene TRBV5-1, with 11 bases identical to TRBD1. The junction had 9 bases not matched to a gene; V was cut back by 4 bases and J by 7 bases. Germline values: CDR1 SGHRS, CDR2 YFSETQ. This CDR3 comprises 15 residues. This CDR3 is CASSVPGQGVTGYTF. CDR3 DNA: TGCGCCAGCAGCGTACCGGGACAGGGGGTTACTGGCTACACCTTC. The full variable domain, with the rest looked up from reference TRBV5-1 and TRBJ1-2, is KAGVTQTPRYLIKTRGQQVTLSCSPISGHRSVSWYQQTPGQGLQFLFEYFSETQRNKGNFPGRFSGRQFSNSRSEMNVSTLELGDSALYLCASSVPGQGVTGYTFGSGTRLTVV.

This chain connects TRBV25-1 to TRBJ1-2; tentative D call: TRBD1 (5 bases). V was trimmed by 3 bases and J by 6 bases, leaving 14 bases between them. CDR1 is MGHDK and CDR2 is SYGVNS in the germline V gene. There are 14 residues in the CDR3. Written as DNA, the CDR3 is TGTGCCAGCAGTGATGGGGGGTTACGCGATGGCTACACCTTC. It translates to CASSDGGLRDGYTF.

The chain joins TRBV28 to TRBJ2-5; 9 positions agree with TRBD2. Germline V gene lookup returns CDR1 MDHEN and CDR2 SYDVKM. The length of the CDR3 is 16 residues. The trim removed 4 bases at V and 4 bases at J, leaving 10 bases unmatched. CDR3 sequence reads: CASSWAGGGTPETQYF. The CDR3 bases are TGTGCCAGCAGTTGGGCGGGAGGGGGGACTCCAGAGACCCAGTACTTC.

This clone was observed a handful of times. The chain recombines TRBV5-3 with TRBJ1-2, with TRBD1 as a possible D gene (6 bases). TRBV5-3 qualifies as an ORF whose function is uncertain. CDR3 size: 20 residues. V shed 0 bases and J shed 2 bases, with 26 bases lying between them. The CDR3 region is CARSLGVGHGSSSGNYGYTF. The CDR3 DNA is TGTGCCAGAAGCTTGGGGGTGGGACACGGAAGTTCTTCAGGGAACTATGGCTACACCTTC.

V gene TRBV19 combines with J gene TRBJ2-2, with 10 nucleotides matching TRBD2. V trimming: 5 bases; J trimming: 4 bases; junction bases outside the gene matches: 7. Germline assignment: CDR1 LNHDA and CDR2 SQIVND (reference sequence). The length of the CDR3 is 16 residues. In DNA form, the CDR3 reads TGTGCCAGTAGTGGAAGGACTAGCGGACTCACCGGGGAGCTGTTTTTT. Its protein product is CASSGRTSGLTGELFF.

The chain uses TRBV7-8 and TRBJ2-7, with 10 bases lining up with TRBD1. Germline V lookup: CDR1 SGHVS, CDR2 FQNEAQ. CDR3 length: 16 residues. Trimming took 0 bases from V and 3 from J; bases not matched to a gene: 5. CDR3 residues: CASSLAAGQGVYEQYF. In DNA form, the CDR3 reads TGTGCCAGCAGCTTAGCCGCAGGACAGGGGGTCTACGAGCAGTACTTC.

The V and J genes are TRBV9 and TRBJ1-1; D possibly corresponds to TRBD1 (5 bases). This CDR3 contains 18 residues. Trimming shortened V by 4 bases and J by 1 base, and 23 bases separated the two germline ends. Germline V gene data show CDR1 as SGDLS and CDR2 as YYNGEE. The CDR3 region is CASSPSRVTPGPNTEAFF. The CDR3 DNA follows: TGTGCCAGCAGCCCCTCGCGAGTGACTCCGGGACCGAACACTGAAGCTTTCTTT.

The chain has TRBV6-5 and TRBJ2-5, with TRBD2 identical over 8 bases. The CDR3 runs 14 residues. Germline V CDR1 and CDR2: MNHEY, SVGAGI. The junction had 5 bases not matched to a gene; V was cut back by 3 bases and J by 5 bases. The CDR3 DNA reads as TGTGCCAGCAGTTATAGGGCTAGCGGGGAGACCCAGTACTTC. Amino acid sequence: CASSYRASGETQYF.

The chain employs TRBV5-5 and TRBJ1-2, with D uncertain. V dropped 4 bases and J dropped 5 bases, with 15 bases sitting between them. CDR3 length: 14 amino acids. Germline loops: CDR1 SGHKS, CDR2 YYEKEE (reference sequence). CDR3 region: CASSPSGSYYGYTF. The CDR3 DNA is TGTGCCAGCAGCCCGAGTGGGTCCTATTATGGCTACACCTTC.

This rearrangement joins TRBV5-1 to TRBJ2-5; no firm D call. CDR1 is SGHRS, CDR2 YFSETQ, per germline. Trimming took 0 bases from V and 3 from J, leaving 9 bases between them. The CDR3 consists of 14 residues. The CDR3 coding sequence is TGCGCCAGCAGCTTGGCCGGACGGGAAGAGACCCAGTACTTC. Its protein is CASSLAGREETQYF. The whole variable domain, remainder taken from reference TRBV5-1 and TRBJ2-5, is KAGVTQTPRYLIKTRGQQVTLSCSPISGHRSVSWYQQTPGQGLQFLFEYFSETQRNKGNFPGRFSGRQFSNSRSEMNVSTLELGDSALYLCASSLAGREETQYFGPGTRLLVL.

The rearrangement links TRBV6-6 to TRBJ1-3, with D tentatively TRBD1 (5 bases). The CDR3 runs to 15 residues. Germline CDR1 is MNHNY and CDR2 is SVGAGI (reference sequence). Trimming cost V 7 bases and J 0 bases, with 13 bases left between them. The CDR3 DNA is TGTGCCAGCACCCCCGCAGGGTCCTCTGGAAACACCATATATTTT. Amino acid sequence: CASTPAGSSGNTIYF.

The chain joins TRBV18 to TRBJ2-4; 15 bases align to TRBD2. Germline CDR1 is KGHSH and CDR2 is LQKENI. The CDR3 runs 19 residues. V dropped 0 bases and J dropped 0; count of bases not matched to a gene: 3. The CDR3 sequence is CASSPPGTSGGLAKNIQYF. DNA for the CDR3: TGTGCCAGCTCACCACCCGGGACTAGCGGGGGGCTAGCCAAAAACATTCAGTACTTC.

V gene TRBV4-3 combines with J gene TRBJ2-5; D is undetermined. Trimming cost V 1 base and J 2 bases, with 8 bases left between them. The CDR3 is made up of 14 amino acids. The germline V gene has CDR1 LGHNA and CDR2 YSLEER. This chain's CDR3 is CASSQGGGQETQYF. The DNA of the CDR3 is TGCGCCAGCAGCCAAGGAGGCGGACAAGAGACCCAGTACTTC.

V gene TRBV27 combines with J gene TRBJ1-4, with D perhaps TRBD1 (5 bases). Trimming shortened V by 4 bases and J by 8 bases, and 14 bases separated the two germline ends. The CDR3 runs to 14 residues. Germline V CDR1 and CDR2: MNHEY, SMNVEV (reference sequence). CDR3 sequence reads: CASSSRELGEKLFF. The CDR3, as DNA: TGTGCCAGCAGTTCCAGGGAGCTGGGGGAAAAACTGTTTTTT. The full variable domain, rest sourced from reference TRBV27 and TRBJ1-4, is EAQVTQNPRYLITVTGKKLTVTCSQNMNHEYMSWYRQDPGLGLRQIYYSMNVEVTDKGDVPEGYKVSRKEKRNFPLILESPSPNQTSLYFCASSSRELGEKLFFGSGTQLSVL.

This sequence joins TRBV11-3 and TRBJ2-3, with D hard to call. CDR3 size: 14 residues. Germline V lookup: CDR1 SGHNT, CDR2 YENEEA. Trimming took 5 bases from V and 0 from J, leaving 9 bases between them. The CDR3 region is CASSPESSTDTQYF. The CDR3 DNA follows: TGTGCCAGCAGCCCCGAGTCGAGCACAGATACGCAGTATTTT.

V usage is TRBV5-8 and J usage is TRBJ1-1; no clear D gene. Germline V gene sequence: CDR1 SGHTS, CDR2 YDEGEE. V gave up 4 bases and J gave up 1 base, with 2 bases separating them. CDR3 length: 11 amino acids. CDR3 amino acids: CASSPNTEAFF. CDR3 coding DNA: TGTGCCAGCAGCCCGAACACTGAAGCTTTCTTT.

The J gene is TRBJ2-6, the V gene TRBV30; 7 bases map to TRBD1. Germline assignment: CDR1 GTSNPN and CDR2 SVGIG (reference sequence). V was pared by 1 base and J by 0 bases, with 12 bases of the junction left unmatched. This CDR3 has 19 residues. The CDR3 coding sequence is TGTGCCTGGAGTGGCCATCGACAGGGCGCCTACTCTGGGGCCAACGTCCTGACTTTC. This encodes CAWSGHRQGAYSGANVLTF.

The J gene is TRBJ1-4, the V gene TRBV9; TRBD1 matches at 11 bases. Germline CDR1 reads SGDLS; CDR2 reads YYNGEE. The CDR3 loop spans 16 amino acids. J was trimmed by 8 bases and V by 0 bases; bases with no gene match: 6. The CDR3 DNA is TGTGCCAGCAGCGTAGGAGAGGGACAGGGGGGCGAAAAACTGTTTTTT. Translated, it gives CASSVGEGQGGEKLFF.

The chain combines TRBV28 with TRBJ1-2; D perhaps matches TRBD1 (5 bases). Germline lookup yields CDR1 MDHEN and CDR2 SYDVKM. V was clipped by 2 bases and J by 1 base, with 8 bases between them. This CDR3 spans 14 amino acids. CDR3: CASSLGQYNYGYTF. The CDR3 coding sequence is TGTGCCAGCAGTTTAGGACAATATAACTATGGCTACACCTTC.

The gene calls are TRBV6-1 and TRBJ2-7; 7 bases map to TRBD1. The CDR3 loop spans 13 amino acids. V dropped 8 bases and J dropped 0; count of bases not matched to a gene: 4. Germline CDR1 and CDR2: MNHNS and SASEGT. The CDR3 reads CASWAGGSYEQYF. CDR3 bases: TGTGCCAGCTGGGCAGGGGGCTCCTACGAGCAGTACTTC.

The chain combines TRBV29-1 with TRBJ2-2; a weak D match, TRBD2 (6 bases). CDR3 length equals 13 residues. V shed 5 bases and J shed 7 bases, with 14 bases lying between them. Germline V gene lookup returns CDR1 SQVTM and CDR2 ANQGSEA. Here the CDR3 DNA reads TGCAGCGTTTTACGGGAGATAAACGGGGAGCTGTTTTTT. Its protein product is CSVLREINGELFF.

The V and J genes are TRBV14 and TRBJ1-2, with unresolved D. Trimming cost V 2 bases and J 3 bases, with 7 bases left between them. The V gene's germline CDR1 is SGHDN and CDR2 FVKESK. The CDR3 extends over 13 amino acids. CDR3 in DNA: TGTGCCAGCAGCCAACAGGTCGACTATGGCTACACCTTC. Residues: CASSQQVDYGYTF.

The chain links TRBV7-3 to TRBJ2-1; 7 bases align to TRBD1. After removal of 4 bases from V and 5 bases from J, the junction contained 5 bases not matched to a gene. The CDR3 length is 14 residues. Germline V lookup: CDR1 SGHTA, CDR2 FQGTGA. This CDR3 reads CASSSGQNNNEQFF. CDR3 sequence (DNA): TGTGCCAGCAGCTCGGGACAGAACAACAATGAGCAGTTCTTC. Combining the CDR3 with reference TRBV7-3 and TRBJ2-1 gives the whole variable domain GAGVSQTPSNKVTEKGKYVELRCDPISGHTALYWYRQSLGQGPEFLIYFQGTGAADDSGLPNDRFFAVRPEGSVSTLKIQRTERGDSAVYLCASSSGQNNNEQFFGPGTRLTVL.

This clone appeared a single time. V and J are TRBV14 and TRBJ2-3, with 11 bases identical to TRBD2. Trimming cost V 3 bases and J 8 bases; bases outside gene matches: 10. This CDR3 contains 16 residues. Per the germline V gene, CDR1 is SGHDN and CDR2 is FVKESK. The CDR3 sequence is CASSHHTGTSGGTQYF. CDR3 sequence (DNA): TGTGCCAGCAGCCATCACACCGGGACTAGCGGCGGTACGCAGTATTTT.

The chain couples TRBV5-1 to TRBJ1-1; weak D call: TRBD1 (5 bases). V lost 3 bases and J lost 1, with 10 bases in between. The CDR3 covers 14 residues. Germline V gives CDR1 SGHRS, CDR2 YFSETQ. CDR3 sequence: CASSSLTGNTEAFF. For the CDR3, the DNA is TGCGCCAGCAGCTCCTTAACAGGGAACACTGAAGCTTTCTTT.

The rearrangement uses TRBV28 and TRBJ1-2, with 8 nucleotides matching TRBD1. The V gene end was trimmed by 4 bases and the J gene end by 5 bases; junction bases not matched to a gene: 12. The CDR3 totals 16 residues. The germline CDR1 and CDR2 sequences are MDHEN and SYDVKM. The CDR3 spells CASSSPGGPLYYGYTF. The CDR3 DNA is TGTGCCAGCAGTTCCCCAGGGGGCCCATTATATTATGGCTACACCTTC.

V is TRBV6-5 and J is TRBJ2-7; 7 bases match TRBD1. J was trimmed by 2 bases and V by 4 bases; bases with no gene match: 5. The CDR3 spans 14 residues. Germline values: CDR1 MNHEY, CDR2 SVGAGI. The CDR3 DNA reads as TGTGCCAGCAGTTCCCAGACAGGGCCCTACGAGCAGTACTTC. Translating it yields CASSSQTGPYEQYF.

The chain employs TRBV2 and TRBJ1-1; TRBD1 matches at 8 bases. Germline V gene data show CDR1 as SNHLY and CDR2 as FYNNEI. J lost 6 bases, V lost 4 bases, and 1 base had no gene match. The CDR3 totals 12 residues. CDR3 region: CASSGTGPEAFF. The CDR3 DNA sequence: TGTGCCAGCAGTGGGACAGGGCCTGAAGCTTTCTTT.

The chain employs TRBV18 and TRBJ2-3; 10 nucleotides align to TRBD2. Germline CDR1 reads KGHSH; CDR2 reads LQKENI. With 0 bases clipped from V and 2 bases from J, the junction kept 8 bases outside the gene matches. CDR3 length equals 18 residues. This CDR3 reads CASSPPTSGSGSTDTQYF. In DNA form, the CDR3 reads TGTGCCAGCTCACCACCGACTAGCGGGTCCGGATCCACAGATACGCAGTATTTT.

J is TRBJ1-3 and V is TRBV28; possibly TRBD1 for D (5 bases). CDR1 and CDR2 from the germline V gene are MDHEN and SYDVKM. Between the trimmed V and J ends, which lost 5 bases and 0 bases, there was a span of 17 bases. This CDR3 comprises 17 residues. The CDR3 region is CASSPAGTIVSGNTIYF. The CDR3 DNA is TGTGCCAGCAGTCCCGCCGGGACGATCGTCTCTGGAAACACCATATATTTT. The entire variable domain, with the rest obtained from reference TRBV28 and TRBJ1-3, is as follows: DVKVTQSSRYLVKRTGEKVFLECVQDMDHENMFWYRQDPGLGLRLIYFSYDVKMKEKGDIPEGYSVSREKKERFSLILESASTNQTSMYLCASSPAGTIVSGNTIYFGEGSWLTVV.